The rows below give T cell receptor beta chains drawn from one sample of a study of identical twins. In TCRdb, the 5' RACE reads were re-called with MiXCR into one record per CDR3 protein. The sample yields hundreds of thousands of distinct CDR3 sequences, more than 6.5% seen once. These same records also appear under a second study, on yellow fever vaccine responses in identical twins.

Sequencing used memory (CD45RO+) T cells sorted from blood. The receptors were gathered from a woman aged 18 to 35 in good health. CDR3s include the opening cysteine and the closing phenylalanine or tryptophan. The order of the fields is J gene, V gene, CDR3 protein.

TRBJ2-2 TRBV19 CASSSPGQASNTGELFF
TRBJ2-1 TRBV5-4 CASSHTESSYNEQFF
TRBJ2-7 TRBV3-1 CASSPGLAGGPEFSYEQYF
TRBJ1-5 TRBV28 CASSPETDNQPQHF
TRBJ2-1 TRBV2 CASRPRDLPDEQFF
TRBJ1-2 TRBV3-1 CASSQSPGAGRNTF
TRBJ2-7 TRBV19 CASSLVWGAGEQYF
TRBJ2-1 TRBV7-2 CASLGNHEQFF
TRBJ2-7 TRBV5-1 CASSLVPTSGSSYEQYF
TRBJ1-3 TRBV2 CASKSAGWSGNTIYF
TRBJ1-4 TRBV14 CASSQDLGSQGRLFF
TRBJ2-1 TRBV5-1 CASSSGTSRNEQFF
TRBJ1-2 TRBV5-1 CASTLTGANTNYGYTF
TRBJ2-3 TRBV4-1 CASSQEPALSGGPQDTQYF
TRBJ2-2 TRBV24-1 CATSAGAGGELFF
TRBJ2-2 TRBV10-3 CAITDIRTGGSTGELFF